The 25 T cell receptor beta chains below all came from one sample that was sequenced in a study of blood T cell repertoires in COVID-19. Measured with immunoSEQ multiplex PCR; TCRdb has only the in-frame clones, and not every one. The data contain approximately 250,000 clones, 86% of them singletons. Sequencing was carried out using peripheral blood. These TCRs come from a man younger than 40 who had recovered from COVID-19.

This clone was found once. The chain has TRBV4-1 and TRBJ2-3, with 10 bases aligning to TRBD1. Germline lookup yields CDR1 MGHRA and CDR2 YSYEKL. The CDR3 totals 14 residues. The J segment lost 14 bases and the V segment lost 1 base, leaving 9 bases of the junction unmatched. The CDR3 sequence: CASSQGQRDRGRYF. The CDR3 DNA is TGCGCCAGCAGCCAAGGCCAAAGGGACAGGGGAAGGTATTTT.

This chain links TRBV30 with TRBJ2-7; D gene ambiguous. V was pared by 0 bases and J by 0 bases, with 9 bases between. The CDR3 runs to 14 residues. In germline, CDR1 is GTSNPN, CDR2 SVGIG (reference sequence). CDR3 bases: TGTGCCTGGAGTGTAGCCTCCTCCTCCTACGAGCAGTACTTC. This encodes CAWSVASSSYEQYF.

The chain joins TRBV7-2 to TRBJ1-2, with D uncertain. Germline V gives CDR1 SGHTA, CDR2 FQGNSA. CDR3 length: 13 amino acids. V was clipped by 1 base and J by 5 bases, with 8 bases between them. CDR3 nucleotides: TGTGCCAGCAGCTTAGGACAAGAATATGGCTACACCTTC. Translation: CASSLGQEYGYTF.

The gene calls are TRBV7-6 and TRBJ2-2, with 10 bases lining up with TRBD2. Germline V CDR1 and CDR2: SGHVS, FNYEAQ. Germline trimming cut 5 bases from V and 6 bases from J; bases unmatched to any gene: 6. The CDR3 spans 15 residues. CDR3: CASSLSGGASGELFF. CDR3 DNA sequence: TGTGCCAGCAGCCTCAGCGGGGGGGCCTCCGGGGAGCTGTTTTTT.

V and J are TRBV11-2 and TRBJ2-7; TRBD2 might be the D (6 bases). The CDR3 is made up of 11 amino acids. Trimming pared 3 bases from V and 7 bases from J, leaving 7 bases between. Germline V gives CDR1 SGHAT, CDR2 FQNNGV. The CDR3 DNA follows: TGTGCCAGCAGCTTTGGGGGGGAGCAGTACTTC. This sequence encodes CASSFGGEQYF.

CDR3 in amino acids: CASSSGLKSTDTQYF. The CDR3 nucleotides read TGCGCCAGCAGCTCGGGACTTAAGAGCACAGATACGCAGTATTTT. The rearrangement joins TRBV5-1 to TRBJ2-3; D possibly corresponds to TRBD2 (6 bases). Germline CDR1 and CDR2: SGHRS and YFSETQ. The CDR3 is made up of 15 amino acids. V was clipped by 3 bases and J by 0 bases, with 11 bases between them.

This chain connects TRBV30 to TRBJ1-2, with unresolved D. The CDR3 length is 16 residues. Germline CDR1 and CDR2: GTSNPN and SVGIG (reference sequence). V was trimmed by 4 bases and J by 0 bases, leaving 18 bases between them. CDR3 loop: CAWTINSRPANYGYTF. CDR3 DNA sequence: TGTGCCTGGACCATAAACAGTCGCCCAGCTAACTATGGCTACACCTTC. The full variable domain, in which reference TRBV30 and TRBJ1-2 provide the parts outside the CDR3, is SQTIHQWPATLVQPVGSPLSLECTVEGTSNPNLYWYRQAAGRGLQLLFYSVGIGQISSEVPQNLSASRPQDRQFILSSKKLLLSDSGFYLCAWTINSRPANYGYTFGSGTRLTVV.

The chain recombines TRBV10-3 with TRBJ1-5, with 7 bases fitting TRBD1. The CDR3 contains 13 residues. The germline CDR1 and CDR2 sequences are ENHRY and SYGVKD. The ends lost 8 bases at V and 6 bases at J; junction bases unmatched: 7. CDR3 in amino acids: CAIGQGVAQPQHF. CDR3 sequence (DNA): TGTGCCATCGGCCAGGGGGTGGCTCAGCCCCAGCATTTT.

The V and J genes are TRBV3-1 (or the pseudogene TRBV3-2) and TRBJ1-2; 8 positions match TRBD1. Germline assignment: CDR1 LGHDT and CDR2 YNNKEL (reference sequence). Trimming cost V 2 bases and J 3 bases; bases outside gene matches: 5. This CDR3 is built from 15 residues. In DNA form, the CDR3 reads TGTGCCAGCAGCCAACACACAGGGGGGGACTATGGCTACACCTTC. It codes for CASSQHTGGDYGYTF.

The V and J genes are TRBV10-3 and TRBJ1-5; D not resolved. V lost 6 bases and J 3 bases, leaving 12 bases between the germline ends. Germline values: CDR1 ENHRY, CDR2 SYGVKD. This CDR3 region has 14 residues. DNA of the CDR3: TGTGCCATCAGGAGTATACTGAACAATCAGCCCCAGCATTTT. This codes for CAIRSILNNQPQHF.

V is TRBV7-9 and J is TRBJ2-3, with D perhaps matching TRBD1 (6 bases). This CDR3 is built from 16 residues. Looked up from germline, CDR1 is SEHNR and CDR2 is FQNEAQ (reference sequence). The germline V and J ends were trimmed by 1 base and 5 bases, with 16 bases remaining between them. The CDR3 sequence: CASSLVGTFLQDTQYF. Here the CDR3 DNA reads TGTGCCAGCAGCTTAGTAGGGACATTCCTTCAAGATACGCAGTATTTT.

This rearrangement joins TRBV19 to TRBJ2-5; 7 nucleotides align to TRBD1. V lost 8 bases, J lost 2 bases, and 11 bases stayed unmatched. Germline lookup yields CDR1 LNHDA and CDR2 SQIVND (reference sequence). The CDR3 is made up of 15 amino acids. The CDR3 is CASSTPGRGQETQYF. The CDR3 DNA sequence: TGTGCCAGTTCGACCCCGGGCAGGGGGCAAGAGACCCAGTACTTC.

The rearrangement links TRBV6-2 or TRBV6-3 to TRBJ2-2; TRBD2 matches at 8 bases. Germline CDR1 and CDR2: MNHEY and SVGEGT. The V segment lost 6 bases and the J segment 4 bases; nucleotides outside the gene matches: 10. This CDR3 has 16 amino acids. CDR3 protein: CASSELAASSTGELFF. DNA of the CDR3: TGTGCCAGCAGCGAACTAGCGGCCTCGAGCACCGGGGAGCTGTTTTTT.

The rearrangement uses TRBV18 and TRBJ1-2; D unresolved. V was clipped by 1 base and J by 5 bases, with 11 bases between them. The CDR3 is 14 residues long. Germline CDR1 reads KGHSH; CDR2 reads LQKENI. CDR3 amino acids: CASSPREGSYGYTF. CDR3 bases: TGTGCCAGCTCACCACGGGAGGGTTCATATGGCTACACCTTC.

V gene TRBV12-3 or TRBV12-4 combines with J gene TRBJ2-7; 8 bases are shared with TRBD1. V was clipped by 4 bases and J by 5 bases; unmatched bases: 1. The CDR3 is 12 amino acids. The CDR3 region has the DNA TGTGCCAGCAGTTCGGGACAGGACGAGCAGTACTTC. It yields the protein CASSSGQDEQYF.

The genes are TRBV7-9 and TRBJ2-2; tentatively, D is TRBD2 (6 bases). The CDR3 spans 15 residues. The germline CDR1 and CDR2 sequences are SEHNR and FQNEAQ (reference sequence). V was pared by 5 bases and J by 0 bases, with 10 bases between. The CDR3 sequence: CASSLGGPNTGELFF. CDR3 sequence (DNA): TGTGCCAGCAGCCTGGGGGGTCCGAACACCGGGGAGCTGTTTTTT.

The chain is built from TRBV7-2 and TRBJ2-7; 10 bases are a match to TRBD1. CDR1 is SGHTA, CDR2 FQGNSA, per germline. This CDR3 has 15 residues. Unmatched junction bases numbered 8, after V lost 5 bases and J lost 4 bases. This chain's CDR3 is CASSGPGTGEYEQYF. The CDR3 DNA follows: TGTGCCAGCAGCGGACCCGGGACAGGGGAGTACGAGCAGTACTTC.

The chain employs TRBV10-1 and TRBJ2-5; D is unclear. V lost 2 bases and J lost 5, with 12 bases in between. Germline assignment: CDR1 WNHNN and CDR2 SYGVQD (reference sequence). CDR3 length: 14 amino acids. This CDR3 reads CASSEALMEETQYF. The CDR3 nucleotides are TGCGCCAGCAGTGAGGCCCTAATGGAGGAGACCCAGTACTTC.

The J gene is TRBJ1-2, the V gene TRBV30, with no clear D. Germline lookup yields CDR1 GTSNPN and CDR2 SVGIG (reference sequence). The CDR3 spans 12 residues. V was pared by 5 bases and J by 5 bases, with 12 bases between. The CDR3 DNA sequence: TGTGCCTGGGAGAGAGAGGTATATGGCTACACCTTC. It is translated as CAWEREVYGYTF.

V usage is TRBV7-6 and J usage is TRBJ2-5; a weak D match, TRBD2 (6 bases). The germline CDR1 and CDR2 sequences are SGHVS and FNYEAQ. V dropped 4 bases and J dropped 1 base, with 22 bases sitting between them. The CDR3 is 18 residues long. The CDR3 nucleotides read TGTGCCAGCAGCTCCTCTGGGGAGGAGGGAGACTCCCAAGAGACCCAGTACTTC. Protein sequence: CASSSSGEEGDSQETQYF. The whole variable domain, filled in from reference TRBV7-6 and TRBJ2-5, reads GAGVSQSPRYKVTKRGQDVALRCDPISGHVSLYWYRQALGQGPEFLTYFNYEAQQDKSGLPNDRFSAERPEGSISTLTIQRTEQRDSAMYRCASSSSGEEGDSQETQYFGPGTRLLVL.

The chain combines TRBV19 with TRBJ1-3, with 7 bases that match TRBD1. The germline V gene encodes CDR1 LNHDA and CDR2 SQIVND (reference sequence). The CDR3 sequence is 19 residues long. V dropped 6 bases and J dropped 2; count of bases not matched to a gene: 19. The CDR3 nucleotides read TGTGCCAGTAGGGGAGGAAAGGGGGCGACCCTCCTTGCTGGAAACACCATATATTTT. Amino acids: CASRGGKGATLLAGNTIYF. Full variable domain (remainder filled in from reference TRBV19 and TRBJ1-3): DGGITQSPKYLFRKEGQNVTLSCEQNLNHDAMYWYRQDPGQGLRLIYYSQIVNDFQKGDIAEGYSVSREKKESFPLTVTSAQKNPTAFYLCASRGGKGATLLAGNTIYFGEGSWLTVV.

This clone was detected only once. The chain combines TRBV2 with TRBJ2-3, with D perhaps TRBD2 (5 bases). CDR1 SNHLY and CDR2 FYNNEI come from the germline V gene. The CDR3 extends over 17 amino acids. V gave up 6 bases and J gave up 2 bases, with 21 bases separating them. CDR3 sequence: CASSHDSKRAFTDTQYF. CDR3 nucleotides: TGTGCCAGCAGCCACGATTCGAAGAGGGCTTTCACAGATACGCAGTATTTT.

The J gene is TRBJ1-2, the V gene TRBV6-5, with 7 bases identical to TRBD1. Germline V gives CDR1 MNHEY, CDR2 SVGAGI. J lost 2 bases, V lost 7 bases, and 10 bases had no gene match. The CDR3 covers 15 residues. DNA of the CDR3: TGTGCCAGCAACCCGACAGGGTTTCTGAACTATGGCTACACCTTC. Translated, it gives CASNPTGFLNYGYTF.

The rearrangement joins TRBV5-1 to TRBJ2-5; TRBD1 is a possible D gene (5 bases). CDR1 is SGHRS and CDR2 is YFSETQ in the germline V gene. This CDR3 has 17 amino acids. The V end lost 0 bases, the J end lost 2 bases, and 17 bases lay between the germline ends. This CDR3 is CASSLAIRRQGQETQYF. The CDR3 region has the DNA TGCGCCAGCAGCTTGGCCATTCGAAGGCAGGGACAAGAGACCCAGTACTTC.

This clone occurred a few times. The gene calls are TRBV27 and TRBJ1-1; D unresolved. Germline CDR1 reads MNHEY; CDR2 reads SMNVEV (reference sequence). CDR3 size: 13 residues. Trimming took 2 bases from V and 1 from J, leaving 5 bases between them. The CDR3 coding sequence is TGTGCCAGCAGTTTACTCGGGAACACTGAAGCTTTCTTT. Its translation is CASSLLGNTEAFF.